The sequence of this T cell receptor beta chain was determined in a study of Graves' ophthalmopathy and Graves' hyperthyroidism. Investigators amplified TCR beta CDR3 regions from RNA transcripts. Second-round multiplex PCR came after a first-round RT-PCR that employed HTBI primers. TCRdb redid the calling of the multiplex PCR reads with MiXCR, one entry per CDR3 protein. The data contain some 160,000 distinct CDR3 sequences, under 45% of them singletons. General study findings and limits: Most thyroid clonotypes expanded beyond 0.001 frequency were also found in blood.

This clonotype was picked up many times. The antigen remains unidentified. The CDR3 has 16 amino acids. Germline V gene data show CDR1 as MGHRA and CDR2 as YSYEKL. The trim removed 0 bases at V and 2 bases at J, leaving 5 bases unmatched. Sequencing was done on a sample of peripheral blood. The chain recombines TRBV4-1 with TRBJ1-2; TRBD1 agrees at 8 bases. The receptor's source is a man younger than 45 with Graves' ophthalmopathy. The DNA of the CDR3 is TGCGCCAGCAGCCAAGAGGACAGGGACCTCAACTATGGCTACACCTTC. Translated: CASSQEDRDLNYGYTF.